This T cell receptor beta chain was obtained from a study of Graves' ophthalmopathy and Graves' hyperthyroidism. Amplified material comprised TCR beta CDR3 regions derived from RNA transcripts. Following a first-round RT-PCR that used HTBI primers, a second-round multiplex PCR was carried out. TCRdb re-derived calls from the multiplex PCR reads in MiXCR, one entry per CDR3 protein. The top ten hold over 9% of the sample, which has under 350,000 distinct CDR3 sequences, 15% to 20% seen once. Trimming at V came to 9 bases and at J to 4 bases, leaving 8 bases not matched to a gene. This CDR3 has 14 amino acids. CDR1 and CDR2 (germline): SGHVS, FQNEAQ. The sample holds many counts of this clonotype.

V usage is TRBV7-8 and J usage is TRBJ2-7; TRBD1 matches 11 bases. This TCR came from an adult man with Graves' ophthalmopathy. The specimen was peripheral blood. As DNA, the CDR3 is TGTGCCAGTACACCGGGACAGGGGGTTTACGAGCAGTACTTC. Translating gives CASTPGQGVYEQYF.